This T cell receptor beta chain was sequenced in a study of blood T cell repertoires in COVID-19. Looked up from germline, CDR1 is MGHDK and CDR2 is SYGVNS. V was trimmed by 8 bases and J by 2 bases, leaving 3 bases between them. The CDR3 is 11 residues long. Data came from immunoSEQ multiplex PCR; TCRdb stores just in-frame clones and leaves some out. Among about 70,000 clones listed, roughly four fifths were seen once. In its sample, this clone was seen a few times. The receptor comes from a woman older than 75 with active or convalescent COVID-19. Input material: peripheral blood. V usage is TRBV25-1 and J usage is TRBJ2-2; D is uncertain. In DNA, the CDR3 is TGTGCCAGCCTTAACACCGGGGAGCTGTTTTTT. Translating gives CASLNTGELFF. The full variable domain, in which reference TRBV25-1 and TRBJ2-2 provide the parts outside the CDR3, is EADIYQTPRYLVIGTGKKITLECSQTMGHDKMYWYQQDPGMELHLIHYSYGVNSTEKGDLSSESTVSRIRTEHFPLTLESARPSHTSQYLCASLNTGELFFGEGSRLTVL.